A selection of T cell receptor beta chains follows, all from one sample in a study of tumor T cells in aggressive B-cell lymphoma. This table comes from immunoSEQ multiplex PCR, and its TCRdb copy is limited to in-frame clones, with some not included. The table shows thousands of clones, with approximately 78% occurring only once. The sequencing sample was made of tumor tissue. The receptors were gathered from an adult with diffuse large B cell lymphoma. Both conserved end residues are trimmed from each CDR3.

v_call: TRBV15
j_call: TRBJ1-1
cdr3_aa: ATSRFTGVTEAF

v_call: TRBV9
j_call: TRBJ2-1
cdr3_aa: ASSVGVGGEYNEQF

v_call: TRBV9
j_call: TRBJ2-4
cdr3_aa: ASSVAGENIQY

v_call: TRBV15
j_call: TRBJ1-5
cdr3_aa: ATSSIPGGHQPQH

v_call: TRBV6-6
j_call: TRBJ1-2
cdr3_aa: ASSYGSGQDGYT

v_call: TRBV4-1
j_call: TRBJ2-1
cdr3_aa: ASSPPTGEQF

v_call: TRBV19
j_call: TRBJ1-6
cdr3_aa: ASSTGQGAYNSPLH

v_call: TRBV14
j_call: TRBJ1-6
cdr3_aa: ASSQVAGTQDSPLH

v_call: TRBV10-2
j_call: TRBJ1-1
cdr3_aa: ASSPDRMNTEAF

v_call: TRBV5-6
j_call: TRBJ1-4
cdr3_aa: ASSLQGLGEKLF

v_call: TRBV19
j_call: TRBJ2-1
cdr3_aa: ANSDPLQGGSYNEQF

v_call: TRBV7-5
j_call: TRBJ2-5
cdr3_aa: VRSFPDRGSQETQY

v_call: TRBV4-1
j_call: TRBJ2-7
cdr3_aa: ASSHLAGQSYEQY

v_call: TRBV18
j_call: TRBJ1-1
cdr3_aa: ASSDSGFTGLNTEAF

v_call: TRBV12-5
j_call: TRBJ1-1
cdr3_aa: ASALEDSRNTEAF

v_call: TRBV5-5
j_call: TRBJ2-5
cdr3_aa: ASSPAGGPQETQY

v_call: TRBV5-5
j_call: TRBJ1-5
cdr3_aa: ASSPGQHSNQPQH

v_call: TRBV6-5
j_call: TRBJ2-1
cdr3_aa: ASSYGRAGNEQF

v_call: TRBV30
j_call: TRBJ1-5
cdr3_aa: AWSPAGQPQH

v_call: TRBV2
j_call: TRBJ2-5
cdr3_aa: ASAGLAGDEETQY

v_call: TRBV6-5
j_call: TRBJ2-5
cdr3_aa: ASSPTVLQETQY

v_call: TRBV10-3
j_call: TRBJ2-1
cdr3_aa: AISWGDEQF

v_call: TRBV9
j_call: TRBJ2-2
cdr3_aa: ASSGRLASAEELF

v_call: TRBV4-1
j_call: TRBJ1-2
cdr3_aa: ASSQDFSGGDGYT